One and the same sample provided the 16 T cell receptor beta chains below, sequenced in a study of blood T cell repertoires in COVID-19. The assay was immunoSEQ multiplex PCR, and TCRdb's table has in-frame clones only and misses some. The data hold some 39,000 clones, with roughly 85% observed a single time. Sample: peripheral blood. The origin of the receptors is a man between 40 and 49 years old with active COVID-19.

This clone came up a few times. This chain connects TRBV10-3 to TRBJ1-2, with a tentative D call TRBD1 (6 bases). Trimming left V 6 bases short and J 4 bases short, with 15 bases between. The CDR3 runs 14 residues. In germline, CDR1 is ENHRY, CDR2 SYGVKD. CDR3 region: CAISPGPQGYGYTF. CDR3 nucleotides: TGTGCCATCAGCCCTGGACCACAGGGCTATGGCTACACCTTC.

V gene TRBV5-5 combines with J gene TRBJ2-1; 7 nucleotides match TRBD1. The germline gives CDR1 SGHKS, CDR2 YYEKEE (reference sequence). CDR3 size: 16 residues. The V gene end was trimmed by 3 bases and the J gene end by 2 bases; junction bases not matched to a gene: 8. The CDR3 nucleotides are TGTGCCAGCAGCTGGGGGACAGCCGTAACCTACAATGAGCAGTTCTTC. As protein: CASSWGTAVTYNEQFF. Drawing the rest from reference TRBV5-5 and TRBJ2-1, the complete variable domain is DAGVTQSPTHLIKTRGQQVTLRCSPISGHKSVSWYQQVLGQGPQFIFQYYEKEERGRGNFPDRFSARQFPNYSSELNVNALLLGDSALYLCASSWGTAVTYNEQFFGPGTRLTVL.

The chain links TRBV6-1 to TRBJ2-1, with 10 positions matching TRBD1. Germline CDR1 MNHNS, CDR2 SASEGT. Trimming removed 2 bases from V and 8 bases from J; junction bases left unmatched: 6. The CDR3 consists of 15 residues. CDR3 bases: TGTGCCAGCAGTGAATTCGGGGACAGGGGCGATGAGCAGTTCTTC. It yields the protein CASSEFGDRGDEQFF.

By share, this clone ranks as medium-sized. The chain links TRBV5-5 to TRBJ2-7; tentatively, D is TRBD1 (6 bases). In germline, CDR1 is SGHKS, CDR2 YYEKEE (reference sequence). The CDR3 loop spans 15 amino acids. The germline V and J ends were trimmed by 4 bases and 2 bases, with 16 bases remaining between them. DNA for the CDR3: TGTGCCAGCAGCCTCAACAGGGCCGGGGCCTACGAGCAGTACTTC. Its protein is CASSLNRAGAYEQYF.

The rearrangement joins TRBV13 to TRBJ2-1, with D perhaps matching TRBD1 (5 bases). The CDR3 is 14 amino acids. CDR1 is PRHDT, CDR2 FYEKMQ, per germline (reference sequence). Trimming took off 5 bases at V and 7 bases at J, with 15 bases between the two ends. The CDR3 DNA sequence: TGTGCCAGCAGCGCAGGGATCTACAAGAATGAGCAGTTCTTC. Its translation is CASSAGIYKNEQFF. Full variable domain (outside the CDR3, taken from reference TRBV13 and TRBJ2-1): AAGVIQSPRHLIKEKRETATLKCYPIPRHDTVYWYQQGPGQDPQFLISFYEKMQSDKGSIPDRFSAQQFSDYHSELNMSSLELGDSALYFCASSAGIYKNEQFFGPGTRLTVL.

The J gene is TRBJ2-2, the V gene TRBV13; 7 positions match TRBD1. The CDR3 is 16 amino acids. Germline-derived CDR1 and CDR2 are PRHDT and FYEKMQ (reference sequence). The V segment lost 4 bases and the J segment 5 bases; nucleotides outside the gene matches: 10. Written as DNA, the CDR3 is TGTGCCAGCAGCTGGGGACAGCCTCAACCAACCGGGGAGCTGTTTTTT. The encoded protein is CASSWGQPQPTGELFF.

This clone was counted once. The CDR3 DNA is TGTGCCATCAGTGGGACAGGGGAAGATGAAAAACTGTTTTTT. Protein sequence: CAISGTGEDEKLFF. The J gene is TRBJ1-4, the V gene TRBV10-3; 9 nucleotides match TRBD1. Losses at the gene ends were 4 bases for V and 6 bases for J; bases not matched to a gene: 3. The germline V gene encodes CDR1 ENHRY and CDR2 SYGVKD. This CDR3 region has 14 residues.

The chain joins TRBV5-1 to TRBJ2-3; 7 bases match TRBD2. The germline CDR1 and CDR2 sequences are SGHRS and YFSETQ. J gave up 3 bases and V 0 bases, and 7 bases lay outside the gene matches. This CDR3 has 16 amino acids. The CDR3 loop is CASSLGLPGGTDTQYF. The CDR3 DNA reads as TGCGCCAGCAGCTTGGGGCTTCCCGGGGGGACAGATACGCAGTATTTT.

This chain links TRBV18 with TRBJ2-1, with 7 positions matching TRBD2. CDR1 is KGHSH, CDR2 LQKENI, per germline. V dropped 3 bases and J dropped 2; count of bases not matched to a gene: 10. This CDR3 has 17 residues. The CDR3 sequence is CASSPFPSGGAYNEQFF. CDR3 DNA: TGTGCCAGCTCACCGTTCCCTAGCGGAGGGGCCTACAATGAGCAGTTCTTC.

The CDR3 sequence is CASSVSPGVNTEAFF. The CDR3 bases are TGTGCCAGCAGCGTATCCCCCGGGGTGAACACTGAAGCTTTCTTT. The rearrangement joins TRBV9 to TRBJ1-1; D call uncertain. The CDR3 consists of 15 residues. Germline V lookup: CDR1 SGDLS, CDR2 YYNGEE. V was trimmed by 1 base and J by 0 bases, leaving 10 bases between them.

The chain links TRBV7-3 to TRBJ2-2, with 11 nucleotides matching TRBD2. V lost 4 bases and J lost 1; bases outside the gene matches: 2. Germline CDR1 is SGHTA and CDR2 is FQGTGA. The CDR3 sequence is 16 residues long. The CDR3, as DNA: TGTGCCAGCAGCTCCCTAGCGGGAGGGAACACCGGGGAGCTGTTTTTT. This translates into CASSSLAGGNTGELFF.

This chain joins TRBV3-1 (or the pseudogene TRBV3-2) and TRBJ2-3; TRBD1 agrees at 8 bases. This CDR3 region has 14 residues. The germline V gene encodes CDR1 LGHDT and CDR2 YNNKEL (reference sequence). With 4 bases clipped from V and 4 bases from J, the junction kept 4 bases outside the gene matches. CDR3: CASSPGQGADTQYF. CDR3 nucleotides: TGTGCCAGCAGCCCTGGACAGGGCGCAGATACGCAGTATTTT.

This sequence joins TRBV28 and TRBJ2-3, with TRBD1 matching 7 bases. Germline CDR1 MDHEN, CDR2 SYDVKM. This CDR3 is built from 14 residues. With 2 bases clipped from V and 7 bases from J, the junction kept 6 bases outside the gene matches. In DNA, the CDR3 is TGTGCCAGCAGTTTAAGGACAGGCGAGAATACGCAGTATTTT. This encodes CASSLRTGENTQYF.

V usage is TRBV19 and J usage is TRBJ2-4; the match to TRBD1 covers 7 bases. Germline lookup yields CDR1 LNHDA and CDR2 SQIVND (reference sequence). This CDR3 has 17 residues. Germline trimming cut 2 bases from V and 8 bases from J; bases unmatched to any gene: 15. Here the CDR3 reads CASSIPPHREGGYIQYF. The CDR3 region has the DNA TGTGCCAGTAGTATACCCCCCCACAGGGAAGGGGGCTACATTCAGTACTTC.

The table lists this clone with a few counts. This chain connects TRBV7-8 to TRBJ1-3; D call uncertain. The CDR3 loop spans 14 amino acids. Germline values: CDR1 SGHVS, CDR2 FQNEAQ. V lost 1 base, J lost 0 bases, and 4 bases lay in between. The CDR3 sequence: CASSLGGSGNTIYF. The CDR3, as DNA: TGTGCCAGCAGCTTAGGAGGCTCTGGAAACACCATATATTTT.

The CDR3 spells CASSQGVMAFF. Written as DNA, the CDR3 is TGTGCCAGCAGCCAAGGAGTGATGGCTTTCTTT. This sequence joins TRBV3-1 (or the pseudogene TRBV3-2) and TRBJ1-1; the D is unclear. Germline V CDR1 and CDR2: LGHDT, YNNKEL (reference sequence). Trimming cost V 1 base and J 11 bases, with 8 bases left between them. This CDR3 region has 11 residues.